This TCR beta chain was recovered during a study of blood T cell repertoires in COVID-19. The wider study: Collection of acute and convalescent COVID-19 samples took place in the United States, Italy and Spain. PBMCs, B-cell-depleted T cells, or T cells provided the cDNA or gDNA that made up the material.

Original handling: The assay estimated nucleated cells by amplifying reference gene primers. Generated by immunoSEQ multiplex PCR, the TCRdb table keeps only in-frame clones and is missing some. Clone size and V and J calls were adopted from that table, with D and trimming inferred from the DNA. The sample shows 65,000 to 70,000 clones, about three quarters of them seen only once. This clonotype was obtained from a human donor in a cohort sampled during active COVID-19. The material sequenced was peripheral blood.

CDR3 bases: TGTGCCAGTAGTGAAGTTTACAGACTGTTTTTT. This encodes CASSEVYRLFF. V is TRBV19 and J is TRBJ1-4, with no clear D. V was trimmed by 5 bases and J by 13 bases, leaving 11 bases between them. Germline V gene data show CDR1 as LNHDA and CDR2 as SQIVND (reference sequence). The CDR3 is 11 amino acids.